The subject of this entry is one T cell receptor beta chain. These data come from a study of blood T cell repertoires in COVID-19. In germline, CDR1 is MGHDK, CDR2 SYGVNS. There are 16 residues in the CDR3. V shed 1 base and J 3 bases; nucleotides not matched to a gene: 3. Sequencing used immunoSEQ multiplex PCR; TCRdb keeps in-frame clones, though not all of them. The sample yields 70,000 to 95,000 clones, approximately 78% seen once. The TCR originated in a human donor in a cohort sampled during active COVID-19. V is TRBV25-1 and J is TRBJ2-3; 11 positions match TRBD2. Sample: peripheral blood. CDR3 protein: CASSEWLAGGTDTQYF. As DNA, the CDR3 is TGTGCCAGCAGTGAATGGCTAGCGGGGGGTACAGATACGCAGTATTTT.